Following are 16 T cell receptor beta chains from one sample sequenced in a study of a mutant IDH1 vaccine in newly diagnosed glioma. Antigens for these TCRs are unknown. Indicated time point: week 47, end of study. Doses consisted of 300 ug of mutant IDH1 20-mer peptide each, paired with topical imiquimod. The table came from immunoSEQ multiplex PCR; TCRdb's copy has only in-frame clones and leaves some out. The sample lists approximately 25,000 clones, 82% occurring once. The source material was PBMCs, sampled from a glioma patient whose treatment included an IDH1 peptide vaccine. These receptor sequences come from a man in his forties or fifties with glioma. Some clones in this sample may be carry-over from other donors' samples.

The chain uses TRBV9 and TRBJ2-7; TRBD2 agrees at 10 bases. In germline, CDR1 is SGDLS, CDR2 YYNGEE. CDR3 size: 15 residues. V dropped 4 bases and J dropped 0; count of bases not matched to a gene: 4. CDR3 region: CASSSSGGVSYEQYF. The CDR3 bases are TGTGCCAGCAGCTCTAGCGGGGGAGTCTCCTACGAGCAGTACTTC.

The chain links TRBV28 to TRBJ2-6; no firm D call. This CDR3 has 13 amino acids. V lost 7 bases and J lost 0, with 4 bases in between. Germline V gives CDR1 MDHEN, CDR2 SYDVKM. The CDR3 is CASIPSGANVLTF. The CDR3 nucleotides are TGTGCCAGCATACCCTCTGGGGCCAACGTCCTGACTTTC.

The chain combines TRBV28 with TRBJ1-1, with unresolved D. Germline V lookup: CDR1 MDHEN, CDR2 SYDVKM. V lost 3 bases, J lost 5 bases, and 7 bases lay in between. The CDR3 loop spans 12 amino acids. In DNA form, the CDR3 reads TGTGCCAGCAGTTTGGTCGGGACTGAAGCTTTCTTT. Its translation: CASSLVGTEAFF.

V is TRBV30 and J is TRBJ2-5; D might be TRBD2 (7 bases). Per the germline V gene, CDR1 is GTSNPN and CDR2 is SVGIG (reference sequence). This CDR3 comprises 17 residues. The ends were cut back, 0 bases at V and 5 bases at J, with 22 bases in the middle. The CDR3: CAWSVRGGNVPGETQYF. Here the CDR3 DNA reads TGTGCCTGGAGTGTCCGCGGGGGCAACGTACCGGGGGAGACCCAGTACTTC. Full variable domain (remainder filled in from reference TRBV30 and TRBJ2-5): SQTIHQWPATLVQPVGSPLSLECTVEGTSNPNLYWYRQAAGRGLQLLFYSVGIGQISSEVPQNLSASRPQDRQFILSSKKLLLSDSGFYLCAWSVRGGNVPGETQYFGPGTRLLVL.

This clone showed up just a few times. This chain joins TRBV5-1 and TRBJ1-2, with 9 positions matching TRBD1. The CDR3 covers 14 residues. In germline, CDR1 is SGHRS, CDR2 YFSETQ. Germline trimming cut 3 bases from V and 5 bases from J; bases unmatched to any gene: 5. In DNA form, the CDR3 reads TGCGCCAGCAGCTCCCGACAGGGGGTATATGGCTACACCTTC. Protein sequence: CASSSRQGVYGYTF.

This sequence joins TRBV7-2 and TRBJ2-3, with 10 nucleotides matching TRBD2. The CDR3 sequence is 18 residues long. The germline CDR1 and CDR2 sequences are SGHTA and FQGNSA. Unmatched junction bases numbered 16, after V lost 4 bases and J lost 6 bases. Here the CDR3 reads CASSSGLLAGISGDTQYF. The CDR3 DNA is TGTGCCAGCAGCTCCGGGTTACTAGCGGGGATATCGGGGGATACGCAGTATTTT.

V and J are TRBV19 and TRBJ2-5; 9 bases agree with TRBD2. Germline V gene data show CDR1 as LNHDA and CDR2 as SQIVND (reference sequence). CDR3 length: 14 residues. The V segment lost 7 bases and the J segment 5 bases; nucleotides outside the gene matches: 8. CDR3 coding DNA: TGTGCCAGTACCCCGACTAGCGGTTCGGAGACCCAGTACTTC. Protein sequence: CASTPTSGSETQYF. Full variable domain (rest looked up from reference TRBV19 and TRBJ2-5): DGGITQSPKYLFRKEGQNVTLSCEQNLNHDAMYWYRQDPGQGLRLIYYSQIVNDFQKGDIAEGYSVSREKKESFPLTVTSAQKNPTAFYLCASTPTSGSETQYFGPGTRLLVL.

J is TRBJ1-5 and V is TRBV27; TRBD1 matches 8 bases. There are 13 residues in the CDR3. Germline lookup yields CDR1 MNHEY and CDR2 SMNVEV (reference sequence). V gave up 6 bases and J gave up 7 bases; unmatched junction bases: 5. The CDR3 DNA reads TGTGCCAGCAGAGGACAGGGCGGCCAGCCCCAGCATTTT. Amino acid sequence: CASRGQGGQPQHF.

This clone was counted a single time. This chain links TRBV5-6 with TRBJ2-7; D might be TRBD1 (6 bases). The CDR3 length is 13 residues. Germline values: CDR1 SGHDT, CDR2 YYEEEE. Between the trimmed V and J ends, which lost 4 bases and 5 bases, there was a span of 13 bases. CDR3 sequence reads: CASSLTGLDEQYF. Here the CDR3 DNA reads TGTGCCAGCAGCCTAACAGGGCTCGACGAGCAGTACTTC. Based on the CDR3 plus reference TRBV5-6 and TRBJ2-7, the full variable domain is DAGVTQSPTHLIKTRGQQVTLRCSPKSGHDTVSWYQQALGQGPQFIFQYYEEEERQRGNFPDRFSGHQFPNYSSELNVNALLLGDSALYLCASSLTGLDEQYFGPGTRLTVT.

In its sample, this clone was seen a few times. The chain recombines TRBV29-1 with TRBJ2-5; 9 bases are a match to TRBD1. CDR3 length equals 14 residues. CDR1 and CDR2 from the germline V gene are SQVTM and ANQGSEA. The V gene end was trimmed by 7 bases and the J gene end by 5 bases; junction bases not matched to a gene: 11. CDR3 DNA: TGCAGCGCTCCCGGGACAGGGCCCTACGAGACCCAGTACTTC. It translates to CSAPGTGPYETQYF. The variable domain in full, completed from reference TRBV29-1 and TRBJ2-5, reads SAVISQKPSRDICQRGTSLTIQCQVDSQVTMMFWYRQQPGQSLTLIATANQGSEATYESGFVIDKFPISRPNLTFSTLTVSNMSPEDSSIYLCSAPGTGPYETQYFGPGTRLLVL.

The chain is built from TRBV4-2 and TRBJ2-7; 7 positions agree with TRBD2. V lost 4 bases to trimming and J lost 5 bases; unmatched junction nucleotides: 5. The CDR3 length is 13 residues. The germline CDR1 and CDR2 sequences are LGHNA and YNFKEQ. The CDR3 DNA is TGTGCCAGCAGCCCCTCCACTAGCGACGAGCAGTACTTC. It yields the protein CASSPSTSDEQYF.

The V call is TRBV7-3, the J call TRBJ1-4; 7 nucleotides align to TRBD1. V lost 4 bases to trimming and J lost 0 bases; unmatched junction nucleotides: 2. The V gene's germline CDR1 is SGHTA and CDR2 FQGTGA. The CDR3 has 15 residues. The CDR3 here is CASSYTGATNEKLFF. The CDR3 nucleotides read TGTGCCAGCAGCTATACAGGGGCAACTAATGAAAAACTGTTTTTT.

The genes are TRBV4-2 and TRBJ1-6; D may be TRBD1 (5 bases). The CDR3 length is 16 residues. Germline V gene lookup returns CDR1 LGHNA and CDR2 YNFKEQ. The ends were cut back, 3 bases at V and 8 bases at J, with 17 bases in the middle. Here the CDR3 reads CASSQSQGDKDSPLHF. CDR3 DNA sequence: TGTGCCAGCAGCCAGAGTCAGGGTGACAAGGATTCACCCCTCCACTTT.

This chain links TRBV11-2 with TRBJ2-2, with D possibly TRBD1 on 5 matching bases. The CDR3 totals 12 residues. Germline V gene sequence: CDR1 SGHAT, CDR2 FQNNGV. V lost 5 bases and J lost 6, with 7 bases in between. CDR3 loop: CASSLGAGELFF. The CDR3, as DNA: TGTGCCAGCAGCCTAGGGGCCGGGGAGCTGTTTTTT.

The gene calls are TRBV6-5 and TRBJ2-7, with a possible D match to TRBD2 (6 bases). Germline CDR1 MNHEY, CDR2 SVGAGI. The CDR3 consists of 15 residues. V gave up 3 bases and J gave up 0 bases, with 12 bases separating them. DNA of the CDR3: TGTGCCAGCAGTTATAACGGGGGACTCTCCTACGAGCAGTACTTC. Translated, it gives CASSYNGGLSYEQYF.

CDR3 in amino acids: CASSQTGPVGTEAFF. The DNA for the CDR3 is TGCGCCAGCAGTCAAACGGGACCAGTAGGCACTGAAGCTTTCTTT. The rearrangement joins TRBV23-1 to TRBJ1-1; tentatively, D is TRBD1 (5 bases). TRBV23-1 carries the ORF label, with uncertain function. This CDR3 is built from 15 residues. Trimming pared 2 bases from V and 4 bases from J, leaving 14 bases between.